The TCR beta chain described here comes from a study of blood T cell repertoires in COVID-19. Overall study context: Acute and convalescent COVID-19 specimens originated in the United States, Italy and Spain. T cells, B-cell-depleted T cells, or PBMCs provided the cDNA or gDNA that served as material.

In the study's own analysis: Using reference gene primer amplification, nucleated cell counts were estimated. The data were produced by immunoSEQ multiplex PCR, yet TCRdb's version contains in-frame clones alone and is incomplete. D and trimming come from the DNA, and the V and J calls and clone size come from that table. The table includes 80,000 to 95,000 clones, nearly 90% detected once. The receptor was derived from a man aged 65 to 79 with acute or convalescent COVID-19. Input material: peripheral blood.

The CDR3 region has the DNA TGTGCCAGCAGCTATACCGGGACAGGGGAAGAGACCCAGTACTTC. Amino acid sequence: CASSYTGTGEETQYF. The chain employs TRBV13 and TRBJ2-5; the match to TRBD1 covers 10 bases. This CDR3 spans 15 amino acids. Germline CDR1 is PRHDT and CDR2 is FYEKMQ (reference sequence). V lost 4 bases to trimming and J lost 3 bases; unmatched junction nucleotides: 5.